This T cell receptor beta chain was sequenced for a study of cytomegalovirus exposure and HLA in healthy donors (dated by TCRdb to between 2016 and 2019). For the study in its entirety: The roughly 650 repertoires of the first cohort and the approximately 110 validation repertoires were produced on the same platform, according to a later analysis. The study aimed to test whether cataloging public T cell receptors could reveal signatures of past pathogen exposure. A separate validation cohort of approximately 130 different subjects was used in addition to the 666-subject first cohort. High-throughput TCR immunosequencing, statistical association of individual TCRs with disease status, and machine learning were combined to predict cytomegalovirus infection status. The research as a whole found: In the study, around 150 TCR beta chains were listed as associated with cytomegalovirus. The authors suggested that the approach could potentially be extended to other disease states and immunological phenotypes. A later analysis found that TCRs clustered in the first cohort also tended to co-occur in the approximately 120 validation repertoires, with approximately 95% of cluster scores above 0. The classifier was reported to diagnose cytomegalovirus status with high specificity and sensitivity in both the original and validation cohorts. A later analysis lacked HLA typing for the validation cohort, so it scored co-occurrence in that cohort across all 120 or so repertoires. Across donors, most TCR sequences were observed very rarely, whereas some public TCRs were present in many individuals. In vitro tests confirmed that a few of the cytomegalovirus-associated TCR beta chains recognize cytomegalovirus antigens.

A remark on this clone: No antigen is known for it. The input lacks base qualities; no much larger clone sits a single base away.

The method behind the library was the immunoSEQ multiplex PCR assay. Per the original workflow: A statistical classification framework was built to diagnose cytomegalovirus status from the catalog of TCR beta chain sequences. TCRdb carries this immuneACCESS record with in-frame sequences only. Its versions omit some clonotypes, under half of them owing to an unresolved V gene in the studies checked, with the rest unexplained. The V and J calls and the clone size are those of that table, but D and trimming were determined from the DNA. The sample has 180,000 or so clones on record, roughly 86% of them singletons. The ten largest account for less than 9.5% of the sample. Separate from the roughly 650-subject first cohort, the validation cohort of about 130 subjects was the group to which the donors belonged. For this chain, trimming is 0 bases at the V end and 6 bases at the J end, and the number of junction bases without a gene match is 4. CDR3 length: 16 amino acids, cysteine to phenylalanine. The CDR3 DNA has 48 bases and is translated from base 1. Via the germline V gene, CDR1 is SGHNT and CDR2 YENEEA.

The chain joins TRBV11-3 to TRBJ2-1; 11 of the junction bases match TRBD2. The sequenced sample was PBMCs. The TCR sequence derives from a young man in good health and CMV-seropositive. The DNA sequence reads TGTGCCAGCAGCTTAGAGGTAGCGGGGGGGCCCAATGAGCAGTTCTTC. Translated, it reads CASSLEVAGGPNEQFF.